This TCR beta chain was retrieved from a study of blood T cell repertoires in COVID-19. Study-wide background: PBMCs, B-cell-depleted T cells, or T cells were the source of the cDNA or gDNA that made up the material.

Authors' processing steps: Estimates of nucleated cell counts were drawn from the amplification of reference gene primers. Profiling relied on immunoSEQ multiplex PCR, and the TCRdb table lists in-frame clones only, not all of them. V, J and clone size are those of that table, while D and trimming were read from the DNA. The data show roughly 300,000 clones, 85% seen once. This clonotype was sampled from a human donor in a cohort sampled during active COVID-19. Sequenced: peripheral blood.

The CDR3 here is CASSRSFGRGQPWKDTIYF. The DNA of the CDR3 is TGTGCCAGCAGCCGAAGCTTCGGCAGGGGGCAACCGTGGAAGGACACCATATATTTT. V usage is TRBV3-1 (or the pseudogene TRBV3-2) and J usage is TRBJ1-3, with 8 bases that match TRBD1. J gave up 8 bases and V 4 bases, and 22 bases lay outside the gene matches. The CDR3 length is 19 residues. Per the germline V gene, CDR1 is LGHDT and CDR2 is YNNKEL (reference sequence).